Listed below are T cell receptor beta chains from one sample, sequenced in a study of monozygotic twins with inflammatory bowel disease. TCRdb re-called the 5' RACE reads; one entry per CDR3 protein, DNA not given. This sample's clone table lists approximately 400,000 distinct CDR3 sequences. Sequencing was performed on blood. The receptors originated from a human donor with ulcerative colitis or Crohn's disease, or a healthy co-twin of an affected twin (not recorded which). Each CDR3 is given with its conserved first and last residue. Fields, in order: V gene, J gene, CDR3 protein.

TRBV2	TRBJ2-1	CASQGGGVYNEQFF
TRBV5-1	TRBJ2-7	CASSKSSGRPFYEQYF
TRBV20-1	TRBJ1-3	CSARDGQSSGNTIYF
TRBV5-1	TRBJ2-2	CASSLELATGELFF
TRBV12-3/TRBV12-4	TRBJ2-7	CASSLSTGQGGEQYF
TRBV6-1	TRBJ1-1	CASSTWTGATEAFF
TRBV4-3	TRBJ2-3	CASSQDLSGRLITDTQYF
TRBV9	TRBJ2-1	CASSPQGLAGYNEQFF
TRBV6-1	TRBJ1-3	CASSEVYRNTIYF
TRBV7-2	TRBJ2-7	CASSRSGVSYEQYF
TRBV28	TRBJ2-3	CASSLAGQRDTQYF